The 8 T cell receptor beta chains presented below share a single source sample, sequenced in a study of blood T cell repertoires in COVID-19. TCRdb's copy holds only in-frame clones and misses some; the assay was immunoSEQ multiplex PCR. Among over 150,000 clones listed, about 90% were seen once. The sequencing input was peripheral blood. These receptors originate from a man aged 45-65 years with acute or convalescent COVID-19.

The chain carries TRBV27 and TRBJ1-2; D may be TRBD1 (5 bases). Trimming pared 9 bases from V and 4 bases from J, leaving 15 bases between. The CDR3 is 13 residues long. The germline V gene encodes CDR1 MNHEY and CDR2 SMNVEV (reference sequence). The CDR3 sequence: CASREWGVYGYTF. CDR3 bases: TGTGCCAGTAGAGAGTGGGGGGTCTATGGCTACACCTTC.

CDR3 nucleotides: TGTGCCAGCAACCCTCGGAGTACCCGGAACATGAACACTGAAGCTTTCTTT. It is translated as CASNPRSTRNMNTEAFF. The chain uses TRBV7-6 and TRBJ1-1, with unresolved D. The germline V and J ends were trimmed by 7 bases and 0 bases, with 21 bases remaining between them. Germline loops: CDR1 SGHVS, CDR2 FNYEAQ. The CDR3 has 17 amino acids. The whole variable domain, remainder taken from reference TRBV7-6 and TRBJ1-1, is GAGVSQSPRYKVTKRGQDVALRCDPISGHVSLYWYRQALGQGPEFLTYFNYEAQQDKSGLPNDRFSAERPEGSISTLTIQRTEQRDSAMYRCASNPRSTRNMNTEAFFGQGTRLTVV.

V gene TRBV3-1 (or the pseudogene TRBV3-2) combines with J gene TRBJ1-2; the D gene is possibly TRBD1 (5 bases). Germline assignment: CDR1 LGHDT and CDR2 YNNKEL (reference sequence). Trimming shortened V by 7 bases and J by 0 bases, and 12 bases separated the two germline ends. The CDR3 is 14 amino acids. CDR3 region: CASTTTGANYGYTF. The CDR3 coding sequence is TGTGCCAGCACCACTACGGGGGCTAACTATGGCTACACCTTC.

CDR3 nucleotide sequence: TGTGCCAGCAGTGACCGGGACAGGGTTGGCTACACCTTC. This translates into CASSDRDRVGYTF. V usage is TRBV6-1 and J usage is TRBJ1-2, with 9 positions matching TRBD1. The CDR3 spans 13 residues. Germline CDR1 reads MNHNS; CDR2 reads SASEGT. The J segment lost 7 bases and the V segment lost 3 bases, leaving 3 bases of the junction unmatched.

The chain employs TRBV28 and TRBJ1-5; TRBD1 is a possible D gene (6 bases). The CDR3 runs 14 residues. V lost 4 bases and J 4 bases, leaving 11 bases between the germline ends. CDR1 and CDR2 (germline): MDHEN, SYDVKM. Written as DNA, the CDR3 is TGTGCCAGCAGTTCTAACAGGGCTAATCAGCCCCAGCATTTT. Translating it yields CASSSNRANQPQHF.

The chain carries TRBV14 and TRBJ2-1; 11 bases align to TRBD2. V lost 4 bases, J lost 4 bases, and 0 bases stayed unmatched. Germline V lookup: CDR1 SGHDN, CDR2 FVKESK. This CDR3 has 14 residues. CDR3 coding DNA: TGTGCCAGCAGCCCTAGCGGGGGGTACAATGAGCAGTTCTTC. Translation gives CASSPSGGYNEQFF.

V and J are TRBV2 and TRBJ2-1, with 8 bases aligning to TRBD2. V was clipped by 0 bases and J by 7 bases; unmatched bases: 8. This CDR3 contains 16 residues. Germline CDR1 reads SNHLY; CDR2 reads FYNNEI. The CDR3 loop reads CASSEALPGGVNEQFF. The CDR3 region has the DNA TGTGCCAGCAGTGAAGCGCTTCCCGGGGGGGTGAATGAGCAGTTCTTC.

The J gene is TRBJ1-6, the V gene TRBV7-2; possibly TRBD1 for D (6 bases). The CDR3 spans 17 residues. Trimming cost V 2 bases and J 2 bases, with 13 bases left between them. In germline, CDR1 is SGHTA, CDR2 FQGNSA. CDR3 loop: CASSLTSRGTYNSPLHF. The CDR3 DNA sequence: TGTGCCAGCAGCTTAACGAGCAGGGGTACCTATAATTCACCCCTCCACTTT.